This T cell receptor beta chain was sequenced in a study of memory CD4+ T cells and cytomegalovirus serostatus. This clone showed up just a few times. What it binds is not known. The method was immunoSEQ multiplex PCR; TCRdb's version includes in-frame clones alone and lacks a portion of them. The repertoire holds about 56,000 clones, 82% seen once, with 0.4% in the top ten. The CDR3 length is 12 residues. V lost 10 bases and J lost 9, with 16 bases in between. From germline, CDR1 is MNHNY and CDR2 SVGAGI (reference sequence). Single viable CD3+CD4+CD8-CD45RO+ cells were sorted as the memory CD4+ T cells. Donors' CMV status reflects serum IgG against pp150, pp28, p38, p52. Overall study results and limits: Median bootstrapped AUC for CMV status was about 0.94 originally, about 0.9 US-trained. Suggested: most of the CMV-linked TCR signature lies in CD4+ memory cells.

This receptor was taken from an adult in good health and CMV-seronegative. Sequencing was performed on memory CD4+ T cells from blood. The chain couples TRBV6-6 to TRBJ1-5; no definite D call. CDR3 DNA sequence: TGTGCCATCTCCTACCTGGGTGGGCCCCAGCATTTT. This encodes CAISYLGGPQHF.